This T cell receptor beta chain is drawn from a study of blood T cells in healthy people across ages. The CDR3 loop spans 14 amino acids. Trimming took 8 bases from V and 7 from J; bases not matched to a gene: 13. This clonotype was counted only a few times. A sample-barcoded 5' primer and a J-beta primer mix were used in a second PCR of about 7 to 12 cycles. TCRdb processed the 5' RACE reads anew with MiXCR; each CDR3 protein has one entry. The sample consists of approximately 490,000 distinct CDR3 sequences, less than 25% of them appearing once. These same records also appear under a second study, on T cells of mothers and their children.

This receptor was obtained from a boy younger than 18 in good health. The specimen was blood. The rearrangement uses TRBV12-3 or TRBV12-4 and TRBJ1-2, with TRBD1 matching over 7 bases. CDR3 loop: CASLLGAPGGGYTF. CDR3 in DNA: TGTGCCAGCCTACTGGGGGCGCCAGGGGGTGGCTACACCTTC.